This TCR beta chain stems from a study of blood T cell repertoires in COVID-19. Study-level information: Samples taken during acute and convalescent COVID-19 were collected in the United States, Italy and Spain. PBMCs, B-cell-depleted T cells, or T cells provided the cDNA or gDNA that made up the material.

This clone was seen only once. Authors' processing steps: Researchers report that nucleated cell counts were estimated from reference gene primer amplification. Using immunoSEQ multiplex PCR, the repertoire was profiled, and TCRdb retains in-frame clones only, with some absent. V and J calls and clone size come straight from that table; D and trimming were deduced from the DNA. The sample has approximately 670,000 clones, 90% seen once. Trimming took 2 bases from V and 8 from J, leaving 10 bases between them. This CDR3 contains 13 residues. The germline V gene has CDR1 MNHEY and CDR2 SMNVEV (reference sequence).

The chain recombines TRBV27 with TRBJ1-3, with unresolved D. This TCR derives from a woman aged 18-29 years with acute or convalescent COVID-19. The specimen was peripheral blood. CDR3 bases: TGTGCCAGCAGTTTAAACAGAGACCACACCATATATTTT. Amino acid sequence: CASSLNRDHTIYF.